The clone carrying this T cell receptor beta chain was seen just once. Its antigen is not identified. The data were produced by immunoSEQ multiplex PCR, yet TCRdb's version contains in-frame clones alone and is incomplete. The sample lists roughly 82,000 clones, approximately 90% occurring once. The sample belongs to a study of siplizumab effects on memory and regulatory T cells. Points from the study as a whole: Mapping to unstimulated subsets was achieved for only a minor fraction of alloreactive clones. Only a minority of proliferating CD4+ or CD8+ clones had an assignable naive or memory phenotype, with roughly 75-97% lacking one. Naive T cells seemed more diverse than memory cells and seemed major alloresponse contributors. Proliferating Tregs in siplizumab cultures were never verified as suppressive.

V lost 2 bases, J lost 4 bases, and 16 bases lay in between. CDR3 size: 16 residues. Germline V gene sequence: CDR1 SGHTA, CDR2 FQGNSA. This receptor was obtained from a human donor in good health. The J gene is TRBJ2-3, the V gene TRBV7-2, with D possibly being TRBD1 (6 bases). The sample taken for sequencing was Tregs sorted from blood. In DNA, the CDR3 is TGTGCCAGCAGCTTAAAGGGGGTCAGACTGCCAGATACGCAGTATTTT. As protein: CASSLKGVRLPDTQYF.